These T cell receptor beta chains were read from a single sample in a study of technical replicates of blood from several donors. Sequencing was performed with immunoSEQ multiplex PCR; in TCRdb, only in-frame clones are kept and a portion is missing. Of over 50,000 clones listed, approximately 97% are singletons. Specimen: T cells isolated from PBMCs. These receptors all come from a human donor in good health. CDR3s include the opening cysteine and the closing phenylalanine or tryptophan. The D gene is left open where the match is weak. Not every row has a clone size; where given, it reads once, few, many or a size class.

v_gene	j_gene	abundance	d_gene	CDR3nt	CDR3aa
TRBV2	TRBJ2-3	-	-	TGTGCCAGCAGTTACCAGGGAGATACGCAGTATTTT	CASSYQGDTQYF
TRBV4-1	TRBJ2-7	-	-	TGCGCCAGCAGCCAAGCCGGGACACCGGGGCCCTACGAGCAGTACTTC	CASSQAGTPGPYEQYF
TRBV5-1	TRBJ2-7	-	TRBD2	TGCGCCAGCAGCTTGGTACGGGGTAGCGGGTACTACGAGCAGTACTTC	CASSLVRGSGYYEQYF
TRBV30	TRBJ2-5	-	-	TGTGCCTGGAGTGTTAACCAAGAGACCCAGTACTTC	CAWSVNQETQYF
TRBV15	TRBJ1-6	-	TRBD1	TGTGCCACCAGCACGGGGACAGGGAGAACACCCCTCCACTTT	CATSTGTGRTPLHF
TRBV30	TRBJ2-5	-	-	TGTGCCTGGAACAGAGAGCTACGGGAGACCCAGTACTTC	CAWNRELRETQYF
TRBV7-6	TRBJ2-7	-	-	TGTGCCAGCAGCTTAAGTTCAGACTACGAGCAGTACTTC	CASSLSSDYEQYF
TRBV5-1	TRBJ1-3	-	-	TGCGCCAGCAGGAGCGTGGGCTCTGGAAACACCATATATTTT	CASRSVGSGNTIYF
TRBV11-2	TRBJ1-1	-	-	TGTGCCAGCAGCCTTCAGGGGAGCACTGAAGCTTTCTTT	CASSLQGSTEAFF
TRBV11-2	TRBJ1-3	-	-	TGTGCCAGCAGCTTAGCTTCGGTCTCTGGAAACACCATATATTTT	CASSLASVSGNTIYF
TRBV10-1	TRBJ1-1	-	-	TGCGCCAGCAGGGTCCACAGGGAGAACACTGAAGCTTTCTTT	CASRVHRENTEAFF
TRBV10-3	TRBJ2-1	-	TRBD2	TGTGCCATCAGGACTAGCGGGCCATCCTACAATGAGCAGTTCTTC	CAIRTSGPSYNEQFF
TRBV9	TRBJ2-7	once	-	TGTGCCAGCAGCGTTGAGGTAGGGGTCTCCTACGAGCAGTACTTC	CASSVEVGVSYEQYF
TRBV28	TRBJ2-7	-	-	TGTGCCAGCAGTTTCCCAGGGGGGCGGGGCCGGGGAGAGCAGTACTTC	CASSFPGGRGRGEQYF
TRBV2	TRBJ1-1	-	-	TGTGCCAGCAGTGAGGAACTTCTGAAGGGGCAGAACACTGAAGCTTTCTTT	CASSEELLKGQNTEAFF
TRBV28	TRBJ1-5	-	TRBD1	TGTGCCAGCAGTTTATTAGGGACAGGGAATAGCAATCAGCCCCAGCATTTT	CASSLLGTGNSNQPQHF
TRBV5-1	TRBJ2-2	once	-	TGCGCCAGCAGCGCAGACTACCCCACCGGGGAGCTGTTTTTT	CASSADYPTGELFF
TRBV5-1	TRBJ1-4	-	-	TGCGCCAGCAGCTCCCGGACGGGGGGTGAAAAACTGTTTTTT	CASSSRTGGEKLFF
TRBV4-1	TRBJ2-2	-	-	TGCGCCAGCGGGGGGGCCCCGAACACCGGGGAGCTGTTTTTT	CASGGAPNTGELFF
TRBV6-5	TRBJ2-2	-	-	TGTGCCAGCAGTTACTGGACAGGGGAGCTGTTTTTT	CASSYWTGELFF
TRBV28	TRBJ1-2	-	-	TGTGCCACCCGGCGGGTGAGACAGGCCCCCCGTGTGTACACCTTC	CATRRVRQAPRVYTF
TRBV5-1	TRBJ2-5	-	TRBD2	TGCGCCAGCAGCGTGACAACTAGCGGGAGTGGAGAGACCCAGTACTTC	CASSVTTSGSGETQYF
TRBV10-3	TRBJ2-4	-	-	TGTGCCATCAGTGGACCCGGGTTAGCCAAAAACATTCAGTACTTC	CAISGPGLAKNIQYF
TRBV27	TRBJ2-7	-	TRBD2	TGTGCCAGCAGTTACCGACTAGCGGGAGAATCCTACGAGCAGTACTTC	CASSYRLAGESYEQYF
TRBV4-1	TRBJ2-5	-	-	TGCGCCAGCAGCCAAGGTTTGGCTAGCGCTAAGGAGACCCAGTACTTC	CASSQGLASAKETQYF
TRBV10-3	TRBJ2-1	-	-	TGTGCCATCAGTGAGTCAGGGGCGACCTACAATGAGCAGTTCTTC	CAISESGATYNEQFF
TRBV28	TRBJ2-7	-	-	TGTGCCAGCGCTTCGATGGGACTCTACGAGCAGTACTTC	CASASMGLYEQYF
TRBV2	TRBJ2-7	-	-	TGTGCCAGCCGGTTGCCCTCCTACGAGCAGTACTTC	CASRLPSYEQYF
TRBV20-1	TRBJ2-7	-	-	TGCAGTGCTACGCGAGGCCACGAGCAGTACTTC	CSATRGHEQYF
TRBV6-1	TRBJ2-7	-	TRBD2	TGTGCCAGCCGTGGGGGGAAGACTAGCGGGAGGGTCTACGAGCAGTACTTC	CASRGGKTSGRVYEQYF
TRBV9	TRBJ1-2	-	-	TGTGCCAGCAGCGCATCAACAGGGAACTCTCGTGGCTACACCTTC	CASSASTGNSRGYTF
TRBV9	TRBJ2-6	once	TRBD1	TGTGCCAGCAGCCCCCCAACCTCAGCCGGGACAGGGACTGGTGGGGCCAACGTCCTGACTTTC	CASSPPTSAGTGTGGANVLTF
TRBV2	TRBJ1-4	-	-	TGTGCCAGCAGTCCGGGAGTTAATGAAAAACTGTTTTTT	CASSPGVNEKLFF
TRBV20-1	TRBJ2-5	-	-	TGCAGTGCCTCGGTGGAGACCCAGTACTTC	CSASVETQYF
TRBV2	TRBJ2-5	-	TRBD2	TGTGCCAGCAGTGTCAGGAGCGGGGGGGAGACCCAGTACTTC	CASSVRSGGETQYF
TRBV6-1	TRBJ2-6	-	-	TGTGCCAGCAGTGTCGGTCCTGGGGCCAACGTCCTGACTTTC	CASSVGPGANVLTF
TRBV27	TRBJ2-7	-	TRBD2	TGTGCCAGCAGTTTAAAACTAGCGGGGGGCCACTACGAGCAGTACTTC	CASSLKLAGGHYEQYF
TRBV5-6	TRBJ2-7	-	TRBD2	TGTGCCAGCAGTGCGCCTAGCGGGAGTTCCAACGAGCAGTACTTC	CASSAPSGSSNEQYF
TRBV7-6	TRBJ1-1	-	TRBD1	TGTGCCAGCAGCTGGGGACAGGGAGACACTGAAGCTTTCTTT	CASSWGQGDTEAFF
TRBV7-3	TRBJ1-6	once	TRBD1	TGTGCCAGCAGCTCGGGACAGGGGAATTCACCCCTCCACTTT	CASSSGQGNSPLHF
TRBV7-9	TRBJ2-5	once	TRBD2	TGTGCCAGCAGCTCCCGGGGACTAGCGGACCGCGCGGGGACCCAGTACTTC	CASSSRGLADRAGTQYF
TRBV7-8	TRBJ2-7	-	TRBD2	TGTGCCAGCAGCTTCGCGGGAGGCGAGCAGTACTTC	CASSFAGGEQYF
TRBV11-2	TRBJ1-2	-	-	TGTGCCAGCAGCTTGGGGGGGGGACGGTTGTCCTCTGGCTACACCTTC	CASSLGGGRLSSGYTF
TRBV30	TRBJ2-1	-	TRBD1	TGTGCCTGGAGGAAGGGACAGGGGGTAAGCGATGAGCAGTTCTTC	CAWRKGQGVSDEQFF
TRBV10-3	TRBJ2-2	-	TRBD2	TGTGCCATCAGGATGGGAAGCGGGGGAGAAGCCGGGGAGCTGTTTTTT	CAIRMGSGGEAGELFF
TRBV10-3	TRBJ1-5	-	TRBD1	TGTGCCATCAGTGGGGGGACAGAGCCGTATAGCAATCAGCCCCAGCATTTT	CAISGGTEPYSNQPQHF
TRBV28	TRBJ2-1	once	TRBD2	TGTGCCAGCAGCACCGGAGGGACTAGCGGGACCAATGAGCAGTTCTTC	CASSTGGTSGTNEQFF
TRBV7-9	TRBJ1-2	-	-	TGTGCCAGCAGCCCCGCGGTTAGGGGTTTAAGTGGCTACACCTTC	CASSPAVRGLSGYTF
TRBV15	TRBJ2-7	-	-	TGTGCCACCAGCAAAGGTAATAGCGCCTACGAGCAGTACTTC	CATSKGNSAYEQYF
TRBV27	TRBJ1-5	-	-	TGTGCCAGTGGGACATCAAGCAATCAGCCCCAGCATTTT	CASGTSSNQPQHF
TRBV5-6	TRBJ1-5	-	-	TGTGCCAGCAGCCGCGGACTTGCTAGCAATCAGCCCCAGCATTTT	CASSRGLASNQPQHF
TRBV28	TRBJ2-7	-	TRBD1	TGTGCCAGCAGGACTACCCAGGGGGCTTACGAGCAGTACTTC	CASRTTQGAYEQYF
TRBV6-5	TRBJ2-7	-	TRBD2	TGTGCCAGCAGTTATAGCGGGAGGACCTACGAGCAGTACTTC	CASSYSGRTYEQYF
TRBV18	TRBJ2-5	-	-	TGTGCCAGCTCCCCCCAAAACGAGGGCAAGGCCCAGTACTTC	CASSPQNEGKAQYF